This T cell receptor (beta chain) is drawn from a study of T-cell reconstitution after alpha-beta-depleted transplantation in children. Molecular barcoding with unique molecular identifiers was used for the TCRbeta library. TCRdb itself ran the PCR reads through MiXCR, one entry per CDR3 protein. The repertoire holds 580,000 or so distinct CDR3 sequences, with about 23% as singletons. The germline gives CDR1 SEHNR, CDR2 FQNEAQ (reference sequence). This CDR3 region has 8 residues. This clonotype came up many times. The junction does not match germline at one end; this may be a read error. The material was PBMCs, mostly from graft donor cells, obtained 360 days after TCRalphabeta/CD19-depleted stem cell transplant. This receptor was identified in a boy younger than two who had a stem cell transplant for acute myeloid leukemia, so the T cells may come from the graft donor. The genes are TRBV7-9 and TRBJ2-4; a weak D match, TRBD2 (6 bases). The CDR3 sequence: CASSPGLF. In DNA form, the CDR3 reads TGTGCCAGCAGCCCTGGACTATTC.